A selection of T cell receptor beta chains follows, all from one sample in a study of shared clonotypes between healthy human individuals. TCRdb's table, derived via immunoSEQ multiplex PCR, lists solely in-frame clones and lacks some. This sample yields some 2.4 million clones, of which 90% to 95% are seen a single time; roughly 0.39% belongs to the top ten. The specimen was naive CD4+ T cells from PBMCs. Every receptor here comes from a man younger than 35 in good health. Some clones in this sample may be carry-over from other donors' samples. Each CDR3 is given with its conserved first and last residue. D genes are given only for firm matches. Some rows mark clone size as missing; the rest say once, few, many or name a class of expanded clone.

J: TRBJ2-7
D: TRBD2
V: TRBV20-1
size: NA
CDR3: CSARISGAGHF
DNA: TGCAGTGCTAGAATTAGCGGGGCAGGGCACTTC

J: TRBJ2-1
D: TRBD2
V: TRBV27
size: NA
CDR3: CASRSSGLTPIYNEQFF
DNA: TGTGCCAGCAGGTCTAGCGGACTCACTCCAATCTACAATGAGCAGTTCTTC

J: TRBJ1-2
D: NA
V: TRBV7-3
size: once
CDR3: CASSGTERYGYTF
DNA: TGTGCCAGCAGCGGCACCGAACGCTATGGCTACACCTTC

J: TRBJ2-7
D: NA
V: TRBV5-5
size: NA
CDR3: CASSPQAGFSYEQYF
DNA: TGTGCCAGCAGCCCTCAAGCCGGATTCTCCTACGAGCAGTACTTC

J: TRBJ2-2
D: TRBD2
V: TRBV4-1
size: NA
CDR3: CASSQTGLAGSNTGELFF
DNA: TGCGCCAGCAGCCAAACGGGACTAGCGGGATCAAACACCGGGGAGCTGTTTTTT

J: TRBJ1-5
D: NA
V: TRBV15
size: once
CDR3: CATSPVGSNQPQHF
DNA: TGTGCCACCAGCCCCGTCGGTAGCAATCAGCCCCAGCATTTT

J: TRBJ2-3
D: NA
V: TRBV10-2
size: NA
CDR3: CASQWGGATDTQYF
DNA: TGCGCCAGCCAGTGGGGCGGGGCCACAGATACGCAGTATTTT

J: TRBJ2-2
D: TRBD1
V: TRBV27
size: few
CDR3: CASKRTGSTGELFF
DNA: TGTGCCAGTAAAAGGACAGGGTCTACCGGGGAGCTGTTTTTT

J: TRBJ1-5
D: NA
V: TRBV2
size: few
CDR3: CASSESQPQHF
DNA: TGTGCCAGCAGTGAGAGTCAGCCCCAGCATTTT

J: TRBJ1-1
D: NA
V: TRBV5-1
size: NA
CDR3: CASSFSTGLNTEAFF
DNA: TGCGCCAGCAGCTTCTCGACAGGCCTGAACACTGAAGCTTTCTTT

J: TRBJ1-1
D: TRBD1
V: TRBV2
size: NA
CDR3: CASSTGGRYMNTEAFF
DNA: TGTGCCAGCTCGACAGGGGGTCGTTATATGAACACTGAAGCTTTCTTT

J: TRBJ2-5
D: TRBD1
V: TRBV7-2
size: NA
CDR3: CASSLAGTGYETQYF
DNA: TGTGCCAGCAGCTTAGCCGGGACAGGATATGAGACCCAGTACTTC

J: TRBJ1-1
D: NA
V: TRBV27
size: once
CDR3: CASSFGGLSEAFF
DNA: TGTGCCAGCAGTTTTGGGGGGCTTAGTGAAGCTTTCTTT

J: TRBJ2-2
D: TRBD2
V: TRBV28
size: NA
CDR3: CASSLVASGRAGSTGELFF
DNA: TGTGCCAGCAGTTTAGTAGCTAGCGGGAGGGCCGGGAGCACCGGGGAGCTGTTTTTT

J: TRBJ2-3
D: NA
V: TRBV7-6
size: NA
CDR3: CASSSRLVADTQYF
DNA: TGTGCCAGCAGCTCTCGACTAGTCGCAGATACGCAGTATTTT

J: TRBJ2-5
D: NA
V: TRBV18
size: NA
CDR3: CASSPGQAGETQYF
DNA: TGTGCCAGCTCACCAGGACAGGCGGGGGAGACCCAGTACTTC

J: TRBJ2-5
D: NA
V: TRBV5-5
size: NA
CDR3: CASSWGHQETQYF
DNA: TGTGCCAGCAGCTGGGGACACCAAGAGACCCAGTACTTC

J: TRBJ2-1
D: TRBD2
V: TRBV6-5
size: once
CDR3: CASSYRGLAGRNEQFF
DNA: TGTGCCAGCAGTTACCGGGGACTAGCGGGGAGGAATGAGCAGTTCTTC

J: TRBJ1-4
D: TRBD1
V: TRBV19
size: NA
CDR3: CASSRQGHEKLFF
DNA: TGTGCCAGTAGTCGACAGGGGCATGAAAAACTGTTTTTT

J: TRBJ1-2
D: NA
V: TRBV5-1
size: NA
CDR3: CASSLSIGVGDGYTF
DNA: TGCGCCAGCAGCTTGAGCATTGGGGTAGGTGATGGCTACACCTTC

J: TRBJ2-7
D: NA
V: TRBV6-1
size: NA
CDR3: CASTTEPETYEQYF
DNA: TGTGCCAGCACAACTGAACCGGAGACCTACGAGCAGTACTTC

J: TRBJ1-5
D: NA
V: TRBV2
size: NA
CDR3: CASTPGSQPQHF
DNA: TGTGCCAGCACTCCGGGGAGCCAGCCCCAGCATTTT

J: TRBJ2-1
D: TRBD2
V: TRBV9
size: NA
CDR3: CASSGLAEVSEQFF
DNA: TGTGCCAGCAGCGGACTAGCGGAGGTTAGCGAGCAGTTCTTC

J: TRBJ2-7
D: NA
V: TRBV28
size: NA
CDR3: CASSPPGGDVAYEQYF
DNA: TGTGCCAGCAGTCCTCCCGGCGGCGACGTCGCCTACGAGCAGTACTTC

J: TRBJ2-1
D: NA
V: TRBV11-3
size: NA
CDR3: CASSKGGAGSDNEQFF
DNA: TGTGCCAGCAGCAAGGGGGGGGCAGGGTCGGACAATGAGCAGTTCTTC

J: TRBJ1-2
D: TRBD1
V: TRBV14
size: NA
CDR3: CASSHGQGYGYTF
DNA: TGTGCCAGCAGCCATGGACAGGGCTATGGCTACACCTTC

J: TRBJ1-2
D: NA
V: TRBV7-2
size: NA
CDR3: CASSFDTSRGNGYTF
DNA: TGTGCCAGCAGCTTCGATACGAGCAGGGGCAATGGCTACACCTTC

J: TRBJ2-2
D: TRBD2
V: TRBV4-1
size: NA
CDR3: CASSLGTSATGELFF
DNA: TGCGCCAGCAGCCTGGGGACTAGCGCCACCGGGGAGCTGTTTTTT

J: TRBJ1-1
D: NA
V: TRBV30
size: NA
CDR3: CAWGRRATEAFF
DNA: TGTGCCTGGGGGAGGAGGGCCACTGAAGCTTTCTTT

J: TRBJ1-1
D: NA
V: TRBV5-6
size: NA
CDR3: CASSPLGSGANTEAFF
DNA: TGTGCCAGCAGCCCTTTGGGGTCAGGGGCGAACACTGAAGCTTTCTTT

J: TRBJ2-1
D: TRBD2
V: TRBV19
size: NA
CDR3: CASSDSGRIYNEQFF
DNA: TGTGCCAGTAGTGATAGCGGGAGGATCTACAATGAGCAGTTCTTC

J: TRBJ2-3
D: TRBD2
V: TRBV4-2
size: NA
CDR3: CASSQVLADGTDTQYF
DNA: TGTGCCAGCAGCCAAGTCCTAGCGGACGGCACAGATACGCAGTATTTT

J: TRBJ1-5
D: NA
V: TRBV5-1
size: NA
CDR3: CASSMGHGLNQPQHF
DNA: TGCGCCAGCAGCATGGGTCACGGACTCAATCAGCCCCAGCATTTT

J: TRBJ2-7
D: NA
V: TRBV5-1
size: NA
CDR3: CASSLLGSSYEQYF
DNA: TGCGCCAGCAGCCTCCTCGGGTCCTCCTACGAGCAGTACTTC

J: TRBJ2-2
D: NA
V: TRBV19
size: few
CDR3: CASSPYGTLTGELFF
DNA: TGTGCCAGTAGCCCCTACGGGACTCTCACCGGGGAGCTGTTTTTT

J: TRBJ2-5
D: NA
V: TRBV2
size: NA
CDR3: CASRDNRGSRGETQYF
DNA: TGTGCCAGCAGGGATAATAGGGGGAGCCGGGGTGAGACCCAGTACTTC

J: TRBJ1-1
D: NA
V: TRBV11-2
size: NA
CDR3: CASSKGMNTEAFF
DNA: TGTGCCAGCAGCAAGGGCATGAACACTGAAGCTTTCTTT

J: TRBJ2-5
D: NA
V: TRBV7-2
size: NA
CDR3: CASSLAGWQETQYF
DNA: TGTGCCAGCAGCTTAGCAGGGTGGCAAGAGACCCAGTACTTC

J: TRBJ1-3
D: NA
V: TRBV28
size: NA
CDR3: CATSEAGNTIYF
DNA: TGTGCCACTTCCGAGGCTGGAAACACCATATATTTT

J: TRBJ1-1
D: NA
V: TRBV29-1
size: once
CDR3: CSVERDLNTEAFF
DNA: TGCAGCGTTGAAAGGGATCTGAACACTGAAGCTTTCTTT

J: TRBJ2-7
D: TRBD1
V: TRBV18
size: NA
CDR3: CASSMGQGLYEQYF
DNA: TGTGCCAGCTCAATGGGACAGGGACTCTACGAGCAGTACTTC

J: TRBJ1-5
D: TRBD1
V: TRBV19
size: NA
CDR3: CASWAGGNQPQHF
DNA: TGTGCCAGTTGGGCAGGGGGTAATCAGCCCCAGCATTTT

J: TRBJ2-1
D: TRBD2
V: TRBV5-1
size: NA
CDR3: CASSRLAESYNEQFF
DNA: TGCGCCAGCAGCCGTCTAGCGGAATCCTACAATGAGCAGTTCTTC